This TCR beta chain was observed in a study of blood T cell repertoires in COVID-19. Study-level background: COVID-19 samples, acute and convalescent, were from the United States, Italy and Spain. PBMCs, B-cell-depleted T cells, or T cells provided the cDNA or gDNA that made up the material.

The V gene's germline CDR1 is SGHDT and CDR2 YYEEEE. The CDR3 spans 15 residues. V gave up 4 bases and J gave up 6 bases; unmatched junction bases: 11. Per the authors' pipeline: Cell counts per sample came from amplifying reference gene primers. Sequencing was performed with immunoSEQ multiplex PCR; in TCRdb, only in-frame clones are kept and a portion is missing. V, J and clone size are those of that table, while D and trimming were read from the DNA. Of 100,000 to 110,000 clones detected, roughly 80% appear once; the ten largest clones hold roughly 12%. The sequencing sample was made of peripheral blood. The TCR sequence derives from a man aged 50-59 years with active or convalescent COVID-19. The chain uses TRBV5-6 and TRBJ2-3, with TRBD1 identical over 7 bases. CDR3 region: CASSENNRGWDTQYF. CDR3 nucleotide sequence: TGTGCCAGCAGCGAAAACAACAGGGGCTGGGATACGCAGTATTTT.